The entry below describes one T cell receptor (beta chain). V dropped 5 bases and J dropped 4; count of bases not matched to a gene: 4. There are 15 residues in the CDR3. The RNA input was 0.5 to 1 ug, and it was reverse transcribed with random hexamers. TCRdb called the immunoSEQ multiplex PCR reads again in MiXCR, with one record for every CDR3 protein. The table shows approximately 120,000 distinct CDR3 sequences, with 90% to 95% occurring only once. The data were taken from a study of CD8 T cells in Susac syndrome. Sequencing of TCR beta covered CD8+ and CD4+ T cells obtained from blood. TEMRA cells were enriched by FACS, and CD4+ and CD8+ T cells were negatively isolated.

The gene calls are TRBV12-3 or TRBV12-4 and TRBJ2-3, with 12 bases identical to TRBD2. The receptor's source is a human donor with Susac syndrome. Sequencing was carried out using CD8+ T cells from PBMCs. CDR3 sequence (DNA): TGTGCCAGCAGTCCTAGCGGGGGGGCCGCAGATACGCAGTATTTT. Translated: CASSPSGGAADTQYF.